A selection of T cell receptor beta chains follows, all from one sample in a study of shared clonotypes between healthy human individuals. Using immunoSEQ multiplex PCR, the repertoire was profiled, and TCRdb retains in-frame clones only, with some absent. The sample contains 560,000 or so clones, approximately 96% of which appear only once. Sequenced input: naive CD8+ T cells sorted from blood. These receptors originate from a young woman in good health. The CDR3 runs from the conserved cysteine through the conserved F or W. Fields, in order: clone size, J gene, V gene, D gene, CDR3 DNA, CDR3 protein. A D gene is named only where the DNA matches it firmly. Size values are once, few and many counts, or a class for expanded clones, and some rows have none.

. | TRBJ2-1 | TRBV7-9 | TRBD2 | TGTGCCAGCAGCTTAGTGTCTAGCGGTAGATTTGTCCGCAACAATGAGCAGTTCTTC | CASSLVSSGRFVRNNEQFF
. | TRBJ2-7 | TRBV28 | TRBD1 | TGTGCCAGCAGTTATACGGGACAGGGATCCTACGAGCAGTACTTC | CASSYTGQGSYEQYF
. | TRBJ2-7 | TRBV19 | . | TGTGCCAGTAGTATCTCGGCATCCTCCAACTACGAGCAGTACTTC | CASSISASSNYEQYF
. | TRBJ1-1 | TRBV29-1 | . | TGCAGCGTTGAAAGACGGGGGGTTGACACTGAAGCTTTCTTT | CSVERRGVDTEAFF
. | TRBJ2-1 | TRBV20-1 | . | TGCAGTGCTAGAGTGGCCAATGAGCAGTTCTTC | CSARVANEQFF
. | TRBJ2-7 | TRBV7-7 | . | TGTGCCAGCAGCTCCGACCTAGAGGACGAGCAGTACTTC | CASSSDLEDEQYF
. | TRBJ2-6 | TRBV6-1 | . | TGTGCCAGCGAAGAGGAGCCCTGGGAAGCCAACGTCCTGACTTTC | CASEEEPWEANVLTF
. | TRBJ1-2 | TRBV29-1 | TRBD1 | TGCAGCGTCCCAAACGACCCCCTGGACAGGTGGGGCTATGGCTACACCTTC | CSVPNDPLDRWGYGYTF
once | TRBJ2-3 | TRBV4-1 | TRBD2 | TGCGCCAGCAGCCAGGTAGCGGGAGCCCGCACAGATACGCAGTATTTT | CASSQVAGARTDTQYF
. | TRBJ2-1 | TRBV25-1 | . | TGTGCCAGCAGTTCGCCGGAGTTTAGCTCCTACAATGAGCAGTTCTTC | CASSSPEFSSYNEQFF
. | TRBJ2-7 | TRBV11-3 | . | TGTGCCAGCAGCGCAAGCATTGGGAGCTCCTACGAGCAGTACTTC | CASSASIGSSYEQYF
. | TRBJ2-3 | TRBV5-6 | . | TGTGCCAGCAGCTTGGGCGATACGCAGTATTTT | CASSLGDTQYF
. | TRBJ2-1 | TRBV29-1 | . | TGCAGCGTTGAGGACACCAGCTCCTACAATGAGCAGTTCTTC | CSVEDTSSYNEQFF
. | TRBJ1-5 | TRBV2 | . | TGTGCCAGCAGGTATGACAGATATAGCAATCAGCCCCAGCATTTT | CASRYDRYSNQPQHF
. | TRBJ2-7 | TRBV4-1 | . | TGCGCCAGCAGCCAAGCAAGGAGGGACTCCTACGAGCAGTACTTC | CASSQARRDSYEQYF
. | TRBJ2-7 | TRBV7-8 | . | TGTGCCAGCAGCTTAGTAGTCGGGGGGCTAAAGTTCTACGAGCAGTACTTC | CASSLVVGGLKFYEQYF
. | TRBJ2-7 | TRBV5-1 | TRBD2 | TGCGCCAGCAGCTTCGCTAGCGGGAGCTACGAGCAGTACTTC | CASSFASGSYEQYF
. | TRBJ2-7 | TRBV7-2 | . | TGTGCCAGCAGCTTAGCGCCTGCAGGGTACTACGAGCAGTACTTC | CASSLAPAGYYEQYF
. | TRBJ2-7 | TRBV28 | . | TGTGCCACGCGGACGGAGCCCTACGAGCAGTACTTC | CATRTEPYEQYF
. | TRBJ2-7 | TRBV27 | . | TGTGCCAGCAGTCTTGGACAGTTCGGCTCCTACGAGCAGTACTTC | CASSLGQFGSYEQYF
once | TRBJ2-3 | TRBV29-1 | TRBD2 | TGCAGCGTTGAGGGGGGGGGAGTTACAGATACGCAGTATTTT | CSVEGGGVTDTQYF
. | TRBJ1-1 | TRBV5-1 | . | TGCGCCAGCAGCTTGGGAGGGCCGACAGAATCGAACACTGAAGCTTTCTTT | CASSLGGPTESNTEAFF
few | TRBJ1-1 | TRBV19 | . | TGTGCCATTAGAGGGAGAAGAACTGAAGCTTTCTTT | CAIRGRRTEAFF
. | TRBJ1-5 | TRBV19 | . | TGTGCCAGTAGTATAGATCGATCAGGGGGCAATCAGCCCCAGCATTTT | CASSIDRSGGNQPQHF
once | TRBJ1-2 | TRBV5-4 | . | TGTGCCAGCAGCCCTGGGACGGCGGGCTACACCTTC | CASSPGTAGYTF
. | TRBJ2-7 | TRBV5-4 | . | TGTGCCAGCAGCTTGGGGGGGCTCCCTTCGTACTTC | CASSLGGLPSYF